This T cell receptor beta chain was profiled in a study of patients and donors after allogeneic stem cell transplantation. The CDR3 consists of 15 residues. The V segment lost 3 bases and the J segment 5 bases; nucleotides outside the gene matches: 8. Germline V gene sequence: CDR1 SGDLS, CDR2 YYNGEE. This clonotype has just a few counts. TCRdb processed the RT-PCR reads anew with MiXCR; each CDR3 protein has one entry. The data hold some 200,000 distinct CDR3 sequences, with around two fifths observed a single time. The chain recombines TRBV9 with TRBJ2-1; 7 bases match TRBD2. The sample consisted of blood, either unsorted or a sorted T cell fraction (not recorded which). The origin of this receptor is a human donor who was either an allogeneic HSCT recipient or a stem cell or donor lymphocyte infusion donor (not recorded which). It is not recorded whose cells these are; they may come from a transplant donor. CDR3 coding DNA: TGTGCCAGCAGCGGGGACTGGGGAGGGGACAATGAGCAGTTCTTC. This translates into CASSGDWGGDNEQFF.